This is a list of T cell receptor beta chains from one sample in a study of OX40 agonist ivuxolimab in advanced cancers. TCRdb keeps only in-frame clones here, not all; method: immunoSEQ multiplex PCR. Of 60,000 to 70,000 clones in the sample, about 87% were seen once. Sequenced material: CD4+ or CD8+ T cells sorted from blood, taken in a trial of the OX40 agonist ivuxolimab. The receptor source for this set is an adult with an advanced solid tumor such as melanoma, head and neck, liver or kidney cancer. The CDR3 runs from the conserved cysteine through the conserved F or W. The order of the fields is clone size, D gene, J gene, V gene, CDR3 DNA, CDR3 protein. D genes are given only for firm matches. Expanded clones get a size class; other rows say once, few or many, or leave the size out.

clone_size: -
d_call: -
j_call: TRBJ1-1
v_call: TRBV5-6
cdr3_nt: TGTGCCAGCAGCTTGTTCGTTGGTACGGGCTTGGACAGCAACACTGAAGCTTTCTTT
cdr3_aa: CASSLFVGTGLDSNTEAFF

clone_size: -
d_call: -
j_call: TRBJ2-2
v_call: TRBV19
cdr3_nt: TGTGCCAGTAAGAGGACACGGGCTGATGTCGGGGAGCTGTTTTTT
cdr3_aa: CASKRTRADVGELFF

clone_size: -
d_call: -
j_call: TRBJ1-2
v_call: TRBV6-5
cdr3_nt: TGTGCCAGCAGTGGGAGGGTAAGGGGCTATGGCTACACCTTC
cdr3_aa: CASSGRVRGYGYTF

clone_size: -
d_call: TRBD2
j_call: TRBJ2-1
v_call: TRBV28
cdr3_nt: TGTGCCAGCAGTTTAGTAGCGGGAGCGAGGTCCTACAATGAGCAGTTCTTC
cdr3_aa: CASSLVAGARSYNEQFF

clone_size: -
d_call: TRBD2
j_call: TRBJ2-7
v_call: TRBV4-1
cdr3_nt: TGCGCCAGCAGCCAAGCCCCTCTAGCGGGGAGCTCCTACGAGCAGTACTTC
cdr3_aa: CASSQAPLAGSSYEQYF

clone_size: -
d_call: -
j_call: TRBJ1-3
v_call: TRBV30
cdr3_nt: TGTGCCTGGAGTACGCCAGCAGGGGCTGGAAACACCATATATTTT
cdr3_aa: CAWSTPAGAGNTIYF

clone_size: -
d_call: TRBD2
j_call: TRBJ2-3
v_call: TRBV19
cdr3_nt: TGTGCCAGTAGAAATATAGCGGGAGGTGATACGCAGTATTTT
cdr3_aa: CASRNIAGGDTQYF

clone_size: -
d_call: -
j_call: TRBJ2-7
v_call: TRBV19
cdr3_nt: TGTGCCAGTAGAGACCGAAGGAGCTCCTACGAGCAGTACTTC
cdr3_aa: CASRDRRSSYEQYF

clone_size: -
d_call: -
j_call: TRBJ1-3
v_call: TRBV15
cdr3_nt: TGTGCCACCAGAGGTGGTGGGAGGGCCTCTGGAAACACCATATATTTT
cdr3_aa: CATRGGGRASGNTIYF

clone_size: -
d_call: -
j_call: TRBJ2-6
v_call: TRBV19
cdr3_nt: TGTGCCAGTAGTACCTCGGGGACGCCTGGGGCCAACGTCCTGACTTTC
cdr3_aa: CASSTSGTPGANVLTF

clone_size: -
d_call: -
j_call: TRBJ1-4
v_call: TRBV7-9
cdr3_nt: TGTGCCAGCAGCCAAGACAGGACTAATGAAAAACTGTTTTTT
cdr3_aa: CASSQDRTNEKLFF

clone_size: -
d_call: TRBD1
j_call: TRBJ2-1
v_call: TRBV5-1
cdr3_nt: TGCGCCAGCAGCGGAAGGGGACAGGGGACCCACAATGAGCAGTTCTTC
cdr3_aa: CASSGRGQGTHNEQFF

clone_size: few
d_call: -
j_call: TRBJ1-1
v_call: TRBV5-1
cdr3_nt: TGCGCCAGCAGCCAGCAGGGGCAGAGCACTGAAGCTTTCTTT
cdr3_aa: CASSQQGQSTEAFF

clone_size: -
d_call: -
j_call: TRBJ2-1
v_call: TRBV10-3
cdr3_nt: TGTGCCATCAGTGAGTCGGGGGGAAGGGGGCGTGGGCAGTTCTTC
cdr3_aa: CAISESGGRGRGQFF

clone_size: -
d_call: -
j_call: TRBJ2-3
v_call: TRBV5-1
cdr3_nt: TGCGCCAGCAGCTTGAAGCCAGATACGCAGTATTTT
cdr3_aa: CASSLKPDTQYF

clone_size: few
d_call: -
j_call: TRBJ1-4
v_call: TRBV2
cdr3_nt: TGTGCCAGCAGGCCGATGGGGGAAAAACTGTTTTTT
cdr3_aa: CASRPMGEKLFF

clone_size: -
d_call: -
j_call: TRBJ2-1
v_call: TRBV6-5
cdr3_nt: TGTGCCAGCAGTTATAACGGGGACGGGGGCTACAATGAGCAGTTCTTC
cdr3_aa: CASSYNGDGGYNEQFF

clone_size: -
d_call: -
j_call: TRBJ1-1
v_call: TRBV6-1
cdr3_nt: TGTGCCAGCAGGGATTCGGCCGCAGCTGGTTGGGCTTTCTTT
cdr3_aa: CASRDSAAAGWAFF

clone_size: -
d_call: -
j_call: TRBJ1-4
v_call: TRBV15
cdr3_nt: TGTGCCACCAGCCTTGGGAGCAATGAAAAACTGTTTTTT
cdr3_aa: CATSLGSNEKLFF

clone_size: -
d_call: TRBD2
j_call: TRBJ2-7
v_call: TRBV5-1
cdr3_nt: TGCGCCAGCAGCTTGGAACTAGCGGGAGACTCTTGGTACTTC
cdr3_aa: CASSLELAGDSWYF

clone_size: -
d_call: TRBD1
j_call: TRBJ1-1
v_call: TRBV5-6
cdr3_nt: TGTGCCAGCACCATGAAGAAATTAGGACAGGGCTTAAAGGCTTTCTTT
cdr3_aa: CASTMKKLGQGLKAFF

clone_size: -
d_call: -
j_call: TRBJ2-3
v_call: TRBV5-8
cdr3_nt: TGTGCCAGCAGCTTTGCAGGAGTCACAGATACGCAGTATTTT
cdr3_aa: CASSFAGVTDTQYF

clone_size: -
d_call: -
j_call: TRBJ1-2
v_call: TRBV7-5
cdr3_nt: TGTGCCAGAAGCTTAGTGGGTTGGTCCAGGCGATCGGGCTACACCTTC
cdr3_aa: CARSLVGWSRRSGYTF

clone_size: -
d_call: -
j_call: TRBJ2-3
v_call: TRBV5-4
cdr3_nt: TGTGCCAGCAGCTTGGGAAGCGGCTCCACAGATACGCAGTATTTT
cdr3_aa: CASSLGSGSTDTQYF

clone_size: -
d_call: -
j_call: TRBJ2-1
v_call: TRBV11-3
cdr3_nt: TGTGCCAGCAGCTTAGAGGGCGGTTTGGATGAGCAGTTCTTC
cdr3_aa: CASSLEGGLDEQFF

clone_size: few
d_call: -
j_call: TRBJ2-1
v_call: TRBV18
cdr3_nt: TGTGCCAGCTCACTCAACAGGAATGAGCAGTTCTTC
cdr3_aa: CASSLNRNEQFF

clone_size: many
d_call: -
j_call: TRBJ1-6
v_call: TRBV6-1
cdr3_nt: TGTGCCAGCGTTACAAGCTCCTATAATTCACCCCTCCACTTT
cdr3_aa: CASVTSSYNSPLHF

clone_size: -
d_call: -
j_call: TRBJ1-6
v_call: TRBV5-1
cdr3_nt: TGCGCCAGCAGCTTACACAGTGATTCACCCCTCCACTTT
cdr3_aa: CASSLHSDSPLHF

clone_size: -
d_call: TRBD2
j_call: TRBJ2-5
v_call: TRBV18
cdr3_nt: TGTGCCAGCTCACCCGGCTGGGGGGGAGAGACCCAGTACTTC
cdr3_aa: CASSPGWGGETQYF

clone_size: -
d_call: -
j_call: TRBJ2-2
v_call: TRBV14
cdr3_nt: TGTGCCAGCAGCCAAGTAGCAGGGTTCTACGGGGAGCTGTTTTTT
cdr3_aa: CASSQVAGFYGELFF

clone_size: -
d_call: -
j_call: TRBJ2-5
v_call: TRBV30
cdr3_nt: TGTGCCTGGAGTGTAGGGGGGCGCGGGACCCAGTACTTC
cdr3_aa: CAWSVGGRGTQYF

clone_size: -
d_call: TRBD1
j_call: TRBJ2-7
v_call: TRBV5-1
cdr3_nt: TGCGCCAGCAAAGAGGGACAGGCCCACGAGCAGTACTTC
cdr3_aa: CASKEGQAHEQYF

clone_size: -
d_call: TRBD2
j_call: TRBJ2-7
v_call: TRBV5-1
cdr3_nt: TGCGCCAGCAGCTTAGGACTAGCGGGAGGTTTGTACGAGCAGTACTTC
cdr3_aa: CASSLGLAGGLYEQYF

clone_size: -
d_call: -
j_call: TRBJ1-2
v_call: TRBV18
cdr3_nt: TGTGCCAGCTCACCGCGTCAGGAAAACTATGGCTACACCTTC
cdr3_aa: CASSPRQENYGYTF

clone_size: once
d_call: TRBD1
j_call: TRBJ1-1
v_call: TRBV7-9
cdr3_nt: TGTGCCAGCAGCTTATTAGGAGAGTGGACAGGGTTAATGAACACTGAAGCTTTCTTT
cdr3_aa: CASSLLGEWTGLMNTEAFF

clone_size: -
d_call: -
j_call: TRBJ2-3
v_call: TRBV28
cdr3_nt: TGTGCCAGCAGCCCGGCGGGCCTCACAGATACGCAGTATTTT
cdr3_aa: CASSPAGLTDTQYF

clone_size: -
d_call: TRBD2
j_call: TRBJ2-4
v_call: TRBV5-4
cdr3_nt: TGTGCCAGCAGCTTTTCACTAGCGGGAGTTGGGGCCAAAAACATTCAGTACTTC
cdr3_aa: CASSFSLAGVGAKNIQYF

clone_size: -
d_call: TRBD1
j_call: TRBJ1-4
v_call: TRBV27
cdr3_nt: TGTGCCAGCAGTTCAACCGGGACAGGGTTCATGGAACTGTTTTTT
cdr3_aa: CASSSTGTGFMELFF

clone_size: few
d_call: -
j_call: TRBJ2-7
v_call: TRBV6-1
cdr3_nt: TGTGCCAGCAGAAGACAGGCAGAGCAGTACTTC
cdr3_aa: CASRRQAEQYF

clone_size: -
d_call: -
j_call: TRBJ2-2
v_call: TRBV5-5
cdr3_nt: TGTGCCAGCAGCTTGGCAGGGAACACCGGGGAGCTGTTTTTT
cdr3_aa: CASSLAGNTGELFF

clone_size: -
d_call: TRBD1
j_call: TRBJ1-3
v_call: TRBV7-2
cdr3_nt: TGTGCCAGCAGCACCCGACAGGGGGTTTTCTCTGGAAACACCATATATTTT
cdr3_aa: CASSTRQGVFSGNTIYF

clone_size: -
d_call: -
j_call: TRBJ1-1
v_call: TRBV30
cdr3_nt: TGTGCCTGGAGAGTCTTGGGGTCCACTGAAGCTTTCTTT
cdr3_aa: CAWRVLGSTEAFF

clone_size: once
d_call: -
j_call: TRBJ1-2
v_call: TRBV28
cdr3_nt: TGTGCCAGCAGTTTAGCTGTTAACTATGGCTACACCTTC
cdr3_aa: CASSLAVNYGYTF

clone_size: few
d_call: -
j_call: TRBJ1-2
v_call: TRBV11-2
cdr3_nt: TGTGCCAGCAGCACAAATGAGGGTGGCTACACCTTC
cdr3_aa: CASSTNEGGYTF

clone_size: -
d_call: TRBD2
j_call: TRBJ2-7
v_call: TRBV5-1
cdr3_nt: TGCGCCAGCTCCCTGGTCCCCATGACTAGCGGGGGCCTCTACGAGCAGTACTTC
cdr3_aa: CASSLVPMTSGGLYEQYF

clone_size: once
d_call: -
j_call: TRBJ1-2
v_call: TRBV6-1
cdr3_nt: TGTGCCACTAATCCAACCCTGAACTATGGCTACACCTTC
cdr3_aa: CATNPTLNYGYTF

clone_size: -
d_call: TRBD2
j_call: TRBJ2-7
v_call: TRBV6-1
cdr3_nt: TGTGCCAGCAGTCCGACTAGCGGGGGCCGAAGGGAGCAGTACTTC
cdr3_aa: CASSPTSGGRREQYF

clone_size: -
d_call: -
j_call: TRBJ1-1
v_call: TRBV19
cdr3_nt: TGTGCCAGTAGTCCGCGGGACCCTATGGCCCCCCAAGCTTTCTTT
cdr3_aa: CASSPRDPMAPQAFF

clone_size: once
d_call: -
j_call: TRBJ2-2
v_call: TRBV27
cdr3_nt: TGTGCCAGCAGTACCCGACAGGTACCCGGGGAGCTGTTTTTT
cdr3_aa: CASSTRQVPGELFF